This is a list of T cell receptor beta chains from one sample in a study of blood T cell repertoires in COVID-19. TCRdb keeps only in-frame clones here, not all; method: immunoSEQ multiplex PCR. In the table there are 75,000 to 90,000 clones, 75% to 95% of which are singletons. Sequencing was performed on peripheral blood. The receptors come from a woman aged 45-60 years in a cohort sampled during active COVID-19. Both conserved end residues are part of each CDR3. Clone sizes are given selectively: once, few, many, or a class where the clone is expanded.

len	v_gene	abundance	j_gene	CDR3aa
15	TRBV4-1	-	TRBJ1-2	CASSPTGGRGYGYTF
15	TRBV28	-	TRBJ2-7	CASSLWGQGIYEQYF
15	TRBV9	-	TRBJ2-7	CASSVDGSQTYEQYF
13	TRBV10-3	once	TRBJ1-2	CAISESEIYGYTF
13	TRBV10-3	-	TRBJ1-4	CASSGTANEKLFF
15	TRBV5-1	-	TRBJ1-4	CASSLDGQGGGKLFF
14	TRBV6-5	-	TRBJ1-4	CASSQDRSNEKLFF
13	TRBV6-6	-	TRBJ2-5	CASSNSGGETQYF
13	TRBV9	-	TRBJ1-1	CASSVLGYTEAFF
16	TRBV24-1	-	TRBJ2-2	CATSEAGTANTGELFF
20	TRBV24-1	-	TRBJ2-7	CATSDFPIFGQGLGSYEQYF
12	TRBV2	-	TRBJ2-3	CASKPESDTQYF
14	TRBV11-2	-	TRBJ2-7	CASSLGTGAYEQYF
15	TRBV7-9	-	TRBJ1-2	CASSLVSGGSYGYTF
18	TRBV4-1	few	TRBJ1-3	CASSQGGRGSFSGNTIYF
16	TRBV5-6	-	TRBJ2-3	CASSLVADYRTDTQYF
14	TRBV29-1	once	TRBJ2-3	CSVGATGGTDTQYF
12	TRBV3-1/TRBV3-2	-	TRBJ1-2	CASSQALEGYTF
17	TRBV13	-	TRBJ2-2	CASSPTFRQGASGELFF
14	TRBV6-5	once	TRBJ1-2	CASSYSRQGHGYTF
14	TRBV3-1/TRBV3-2	-	TRBJ1-4	CASSQSEVPGQGVF
14	TRBV19	-	TRBJ2-7	CASRADRGPGEQYF
13	TRBV6-5	-	TRBJ2-1	CASNRGSYNEQFF
12	TRBV18	-	TRBJ1-1	CASSTGDTEAFF
12	TRBV7-2	-	TRBJ2-1	CASSHPDNEQFF
12	TRBV5-4	-	TRBJ2-7	CASSPGHSGEYF
12	TRBV2	-	TRBJ1-1	CASSEGRTEAFF
15	TRBV19	-	TRBJ1-2	CASSIGGLANYGYTF
15	TRBV19	-	TRBJ1-5	CASSTPQGSGQPQHF
18	TRBV13	-	TRBJ2-1	CASSPAGRGRGGGFEQFF
15	TRBV28	-	TRBJ2-7	CASSLMLARTYEQYF
17	TRBV3-1/TRBV3-2	-	TRBJ1-3	CASSQDSRRSSGNTIYF
15	TRBV11-3	-	TRBJ1-1	CASSLGGTGIAEAFF
15	TRBV27	-	TRBJ2-1	CASRTPGQGWNEQFF
16	TRBV5-8	-	TRBJ1-5	CASSLQGGYSNQPQHF
15	TRBV27	-	TRBJ2-7	CASSLSWREVYEQYF
13	TRBV5-4	-	TRBJ2-3	CASSVIGGHTQYF